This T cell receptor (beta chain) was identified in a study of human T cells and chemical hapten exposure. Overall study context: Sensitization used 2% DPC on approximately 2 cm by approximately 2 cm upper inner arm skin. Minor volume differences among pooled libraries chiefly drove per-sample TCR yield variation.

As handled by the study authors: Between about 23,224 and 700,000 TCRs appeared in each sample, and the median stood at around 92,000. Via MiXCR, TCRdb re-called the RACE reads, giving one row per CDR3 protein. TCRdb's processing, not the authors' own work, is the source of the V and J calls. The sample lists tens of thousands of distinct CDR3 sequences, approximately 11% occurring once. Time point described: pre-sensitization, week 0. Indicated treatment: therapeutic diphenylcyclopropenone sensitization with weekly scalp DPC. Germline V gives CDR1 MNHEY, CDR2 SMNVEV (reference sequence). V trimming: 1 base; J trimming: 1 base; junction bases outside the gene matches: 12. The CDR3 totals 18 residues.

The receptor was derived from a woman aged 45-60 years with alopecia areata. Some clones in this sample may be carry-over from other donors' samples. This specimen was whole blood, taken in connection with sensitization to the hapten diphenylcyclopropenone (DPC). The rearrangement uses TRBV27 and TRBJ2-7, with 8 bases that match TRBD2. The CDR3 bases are TGTGCCAGCAGTTTATTAGGGCTAGCGGGTGCCAATTCCTACGAGCAGTACTTC. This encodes CASSLLGLAGANSYEQYF.